This note documents a single TCR beta chain sequence. These data belong to a study of blood T cell repertoires in COVID-19. Study-level background: Samples came from the United States, Italy and Spain, spanning acute and convalescent COVID-19. The cDNA or gDNA used as material had been derived from T cells, B-cell-depleted T cells, or PBMCs.

Germline CDR1 reads SGHNT; CDR2 reads YENEEA. The CDR3 extends over 15 amino acids. Trimming removed 0 bases at V and 0 bases at J, with 8 bases between. As processed by the authors: The authors estimated nucleated cell counts from reference gene primer amplification. Sequenced by immunoSEQ multiplex PCR; TCRdb stores in-frame clones only, minus some. From that table come the V and J calls and clone size; the DNA was used to work out D and trimming. The table shows about 110,000 clones, with around 80% occurring only once. This chain joins TRBV11-3 and TRBJ1-1; D unresolved. Sequencing was carried out using peripheral blood. The receptor's source is a woman aged 80 or over with acute or convalescent COVID-19. The CDR3 region has the DNA TGTGCCAGCAGCTTAGAAGGAGGGATGAACACTGAAGCTTTCTTT. This codes for CASSLEGGMNTEAFF.